The 14 T cell receptor beta chains listed next were all sequenced from one sample in a study of shared clonotypes between healthy human individuals. Only CD45RO-negative cells positively selected for CCR7 counted as naive CD8 cells, so terminally differentiated effector memory CD45RA+ cells were excluded. Profiled with immunoSEQ multiplex PCR; TCRdb holds only in-frame clones, not every one. The top ten hold about 1.7% of the sample, which has about 2.1 million clones, about 94% seen once. Sequenced: naive CD8+ T cells from PBMCs. These receptors came from a man between 18 and 35 years old in good health. Some clones in this sample may be carry-over from other donors' samples.

This rearrangement joins TRBV7-2 to TRBJ1-2, with TRBD1 identical over 7 bases. Germline lookup yields CDR1 SGHTA and CDR2 FQGNSA. Trimming took 5 bases from V and 4 from J; bases not matched to a gene: 13. The CDR3 runs 16 residues. The CDR3 protein is CASSPDRTGFIYGYTF. The CDR3 nucleotides read TGTGCCAGCAGCCCGGACCGGACAGGATTTATCTATGGCTACACCTTC.

V usage is TRBV28 and J usage is TRBJ1-6; 7 nucleotides agree with TRBD1. V was clipped by 5 bases and J by 6 bases; unmatched bases: 10. The CDR3 totals 16 residues. The germline V gene encodes CDR1 MDHEN and CDR2 SYDVKM. The chain's CDR3 is CASSPTGVNLNSPLHF. The CDR3 DNA reads TGTGCCAGCAGTCCCACAGGGGTGAACCTTAATTCACCCCTCCACTTT.

The chain carries TRBV19 and TRBJ2-3, with D possibly TRBD2 on 5 matching bases. CDR3 size: 13 residues. Trimming pared 0 bases from V and 11 bases from J, leaving 12 bases between. Germline lookup yields CDR1 LNHDA and CDR2 SQIVND (reference sequence). As DNA, the CDR3 is TGTGCCAGTAGTATAGACCTGGAGGAAAGGCAGTATTTT. Translation: CASSIDLEERQYF.

V is TRBV15 and J is TRBJ2-3; D might be TRBD2 (6 bases). V shed 0 bases and J shed 5 bases, with 18 bases lying between them. CDR3 length: 17 residues. CDR1 and CDR2 (germline): LNHNV, YYDKDF (reference sequence). The CDR3 sequence is CATSRDPVAETVDTQYF. CDR3 DNA sequence: TGTGCCACCAGCAGAGATCCCGTAGCGGAGACGGTAGATACGCAGTATTTT.

The chain couples TRBV7-9 to TRBJ2-5, with D perhaps TRBD2 (6 bases). The V and J ends lost 2 bases and 2 bases respectively, with 12 bases between them. From germline, CDR1 is SEHNR and CDR2 FQNEAQ (reference sequence). The CDR3 runs 15 residues. Here the CDR3 DNA reads TGTGCCAGCAGCTTACGGACGGAGGGGCAAGAGACCCAGTACTTC. It encodes CASSLRTEGQETQYF.

As regards this clone: The same CDR3 can be traced to other DNA sequences in this sample. J is TRBJ1-2 and V is TRBV5-6; D uncertain. The CDR3 extends over 12 amino acids. The V gene lost 0 bases and the J gene lost 5 bases, with 5 bases spanning the gap. Germline V CDR1 and CDR2: SGHDT, YYEEEE. The CDR3 sequence: CASSLEGYGYTF. The CDR3 DNA is TGTGCCAGCAGCTTGGAAGGGTATGGCTACACCTTC.

This clone was detected a few times. This CDR3 is also generated by other DNA sequences in the sample. The V call is TRBV27, the J call TRBJ2-7, with D perhaps TRBD1 or TRBD2 (6 bases each). V gave up 3 bases and J gave up 2 bases, with 11 bases separating them. This CDR3 has 14 amino acids. The germline gives CDR1 MNHEY, CDR2 SMNVEV (reference sequence). In nucleotides, the CDR3 is TGTGCCAGCAGTTTGGCGGGACAAACCTACGAGCAGTACTTC. Translation: CASSLAGQTYEQYF.

Note on this clone: This sample includes further DNA sequences coding for the same CDR3. J is TRBJ2-2 and V is TRBV11-2; D not resolved. Trimming cost V 2 bases and J 6 bases, with 4 bases left between them. Germline CDR1 reads SGHAT; CDR2 reads FQNNGV. CDR3 length: 12 amino acids. The CDR3 here is CASSLLPGELFF. CDR3 nucleotide sequence: TGTGCCAGCAGCTTACTCCCCGGGGAGCTGTTTTTT.

The chain employs TRBV7-3 and TRBJ2-2, with a tentative D call TRBD2 (6 bases). The CDR3 is made up of 14 amino acids. The V gene lost 2 bases and the J gene lost 5 bases, with 9 bases spanning the gap. In germline, CDR1 is SGHTA, CDR2 FQGTGA. CDR3 region: CASSLSGVTGELFF. DNA of the CDR3: TGTGCCAGCAGCTTATCGGGAGTTACCGGGGAGCTGTTTTTT.

The chain is built from TRBV6-5 and TRBJ1-4; TRBD1 matches at 7 bases. The CDR3 has 13 amino acids. The germline CDR1 and CDR2 sequences are MNHEY and SVGAGI. V dropped 10 bases and J dropped 7; count of bases not matched to a gene: 9. CDR3 coding DNA: TGTGCCACGCTAGGACAGGACTCTGAAAAACTGTTTTTT. Residues: CATLGQDSEKLFF.

The CDR3 region has the DNA TGTGCCAGCAGTTACGGGGACTCCCTCATCATGGGGGAGCTGTTTTTT. Protein: CASSYGDSLIMGELFF. The chain employs TRBV6-6 and TRBJ2-2, with D possibly TRBD2 on 6 matching bases. CDR1 and CDR2 from the germline V gene are MNHNY and SVGAGI (reference sequence). This CDR3 has 16 residues. V was trimmed by 2 bases and J by 8 bases, leaving 18 bases between them.

The rearrangement uses TRBV2 and TRBJ2-7; 8 nucleotides agree with TRBD2. The germline V gene encodes CDR1 SNHLY and CDR2 FYNNEI. The CDR3 loop spans 16 amino acids. J was trimmed by 1 base and V by 4 bases; bases with no gene match: 9. CDR3 DNA: TGTGCCAGCAGTGTTTCGGTGACTAGCGAGTCCTACGAGCAGTACTTC. This sequence encodes CASSVSVTSESYEQYF. The full variable domain, rest sourced from reference TRBV2 and TRBJ2-7, is EPEVTQTPSHQVTQMGQEVILRCVPISNHLYFYWYRQILGQKVEFLVSFYNNEISEKSEIFDDQFSVERPDGSNFTLKIRSTKLEDSAMYFCASSVSVTSESYEQYFGPGTRLTVT.

The V gene is TRBV4-2, the J gene TRBJ2-7; D is possibly TRBD2 (7 bases). CDR3 size: 17 residues. CDR1 LGHNA and CDR2 YNFKEQ come from the germline V gene. V shed 0 bases and J shed 3 bases, with 18 bases lying between them. Written as DNA, the CDR3 is TGTGCCAGCAGCCAAGATGCGATTTCCGGGGGGCTCTACGAGCAGTACTTC. The encoded protein is CASSQDAISGGLYEQYF.

The chain employs TRBV7-2 and TRBJ1-1; no definite D call. CDR3 length: 13 amino acids. The germline V gene has CDR1 SGHTA and CDR2 FQGNSA. Deletions cut 5 bases from V and 6 bases from J, with 13 bases between. The CDR3 sequence is CASSPISRAEAFF. Written as DNA, the CDR3 is TGTGCCAGCAGCCCCATCTCCCGGGCTGAAGCTTTCTTT.